The 21 T cell receptor beta chains in this list originate from one sample, sequenced in a study of T cells expressing NK-cell markers. No DNA is given; TCRdb re-called the 5' RACE reads and lists each CDR3 protein once. The sample table sets out some 150,000 distinct CDR3 sequences. Sequencing used blood T cells: a sorted CD56 or NKG2C T cell subset, CD4+ or CD8+ T cells, or bulk PBMC T cells (not recorded which). The source of these receptors is a woman aged 45-60 years in good health.

This sequence joins TRBV24-1 and TRBJ2-1; with no DNA, the TCRdb D assignment of TRBD1 cannot be verified. The length of the CDR3 is 16 residues. Germline-derived CDR1 and CDR2 are KGHDR and SFDVKD. CDR3 protein: CATSEKAGVSYNEQFF.

The genes are TRBV3-1 and TRBJ2-3; with no DNA, the TCRdb D assignment of TRBD2 cannot be verified. Germline lookup yields CDR1 LGHDT and CDR2 YNNKEL (reference sequence). The CDR3 is made up of 18 amino acids. CDR3 in amino acids: CASSTLVPSLFGTDTQYF.

This sequence joins TRBV7-8 and TRBJ1-2. Germline V CDR1 and CDR2: SGHVS, FQNEAQ. The CDR3 has 13 residues. CDR3: CASREGGDPGYTF.

The J gene is TRBJ2-7, the V gene TRBV7-9; there is no DNA to check the TCRdb D call of TRBD1. The CDR3 runs 14 residues. Germline V gene sequence: CDR1 SEHNR, CDR2 FQNEAQ (reference sequence). Here the CDR3 reads CASSLVATDYEQYF.

The rearrangement uses TRBV27 and TRBJ1-1. CDR1 MNHEY and CDR2 SMNVEV come from the germline V gene (reference sequence). The CDR3 has 14 amino acids. This CDR3 is CASSWDGGSTEAFF.

This rearrangement joins TRBV6-6 to TRBJ1-2; checking the TCRdb D call of TRBD1 is not possible without DNA. The germline gives CDR1 MNHNY, CDR2 SVGAGI (reference sequence). The CDR3 is 16 residues long. The CDR3 here is CASSSPEVRLRYGYTF.

The rearrangement joins TRBV21-1 to TRBJ2-2. TRBV21-1 is deemed a pseudogene. The CDR3 has 11 residues. CDR3 region: CASSKNRELFF.

The J gene is TRBJ2-1, the V gene TRBV5-6; TCRdb proposes TRBD1, but this gene call is untestable without DNA. The CDR3 is 12 residues long. CDR1 SGHDT and CDR2 YYEEEE come from the germline V gene. The CDR3 is CASSPGGGSEFF.

The chain is built from TRBV9 and TRBJ2-1; absent DNA, TCRdb's TRBD1 call cannot be checked. The CDR3 consists of 15 residues. From germline, CDR1 is SGDLS and CDR2 YYNGEE. The CDR3: CASSVRDRIIDEQFF.

The chain carries TRBV20-1 and TRBJ1-1. This CDR3 is built from 15 residues. Germline V lookup: CDR1 DFQATT, CDR2 SNEGSKA (reference sequence). This CDR3 is CSARETGNWGTEAFF.

The V call is TRBV24-1, the J call TRBJ1-1. Per the germline V gene, CDR1 is KGHDR and CDR2 is SFDVKD. This CDR3 spans 13 amino acids. The CDR3: CATRDRRNTEAFF.

The chain links TRBV6-1 to TRBJ2-4; the TCRdb D gene call, TRBD1, has no DNA to confirm it. Germline V gene sequence: CDR1 MNHNS, CDR2 SASEGT. The CDR3 is 15 residues long. The CDR3 region is CASSEGGGPGGIQYF.

The chain couples TRBV27 to TRBJ1-1; there is no DNA to check the TCRdb D call of TRBD1. Germline CDR1 reads MNHEY; CDR2 reads SMNVEV (reference sequence). The CDR3 is 17 residues long. This CDR3 is CASSLRGSGVGDTEAFF.

V and J are TRBV11-2 and TRBJ2-1; TCRdb lists TRBD2, though no DNA is available to test this call. This CDR3 has 13 residues. CDR1 is SGHAT, CDR2 FQNNGV, per germline. The CDR3 region is CASSPNVSDEQFF.

This sequence joins TRBV27 and TRBJ2-3. There are 13 residues in the CDR3. Looked up from germline, CDR1 is MNHEY and CDR2 is SMNVEV (reference sequence). CDR3 sequence: CASTSYGTDTQYF.

The chain has TRBV29-1 and TRBJ1-1; the TCRdb D gene call, TRBD1, has no DNA to confirm it. The V gene's germline CDR1 is SQVTM and CDR2 ANQGSEA. The CDR3 length is 14 residues. The CDR3 reads CSDLGGNEGTEAFF.

The CDR3: CSARDPLATGTDTGELFF. The chain is built from TRBV20-1 and TRBJ2-2. Germline V gene sequence: CDR1 DFQATT, CDR2 SNEGSKA (reference sequence). CDR3 length: 18 amino acids.

V usage is TRBV27 and J usage is TRBJ1-1; absent DNA, TCRdb's TRBD1 call cannot be checked. This CDR3 is 14 amino acids long. Germline V gene lookup returns CDR1 MNHEY and CDR2 SMNVEV (reference sequence). CDR3 region: CASRGGSRTPKAFF.

This chain links TRBV7-3 with TRBJ2-2; the D call of TRBD2 rests on TCRdb alone, since no DNA is present to check it. CDR1 is SGHTA, CDR2 FQGTGA, per germline. This CDR3 has 19 residues. The CDR3 region is CASSLPPSGSLENTGELFF.

The rearrangement joins TRBV23-1 to TRBJ1-1; TCRdb designates TRBD1, a call that cannot be tested without DNA. TRBV23-1 has ORF status, its function being uncertain. This CDR3 has 14 amino acids. This CDR3 reads CASSQRRANTEAFF.

V gene TRBV9 combines with J gene TRBJ1-2. The CDR3 is 15 residues long. Germline assignment: CDR1 SGDLS and CDR2 YYNGEE. CDR3: CASSVGRKRGHGYTF.